The 17 T cell receptor beta chains presented below share a single source sample, sequenced in a study of T cells in lung cancer brain metastases. The table came from immunoSEQ multiplex PCR; TCRdb's copy has only in-frame clones and leaves some out. Altogether 1,500 to 2,000 clones are present, around 84% being singletons, with the ten largest covering 5.5% to 8.5%. Material for sequencing was tumor tissue from the primary lung tumor. All receptors come from a man aged 65-85 years with non-small cell lung cancer.

The V gene is TRBV11-2, the J gene TRBJ2-6; D gene unclear. The CDR3 is 15 residues long. V was shortened by 2 bases and J by 3 bases, with 8 bases between the two germline ends. CDR1 and CDR2 from the germline V gene are SGHAT and FQNNGV. CDR3: CASSLFNVGANVLTF. CDR3 coding DNA: TGTGCCAGCAGCTTATTTAATGTTGGGGCCAACGTCCTGACTTTC.

The gene calls are TRBV6-1 and TRBJ1-5; maybe TRBD1 (5 bases). V shed 3 bases and J shed 7 bases, with 7 bases lying between them. Germline V lookup: CDR1 MNHNS, CDR2 SASEGT. The CDR3 covers 12 residues. The CDR3 is CASSERGQPQHF. The CDR3 region has the DNA TGTGCCAGCAGTGAGAGGGGCCAGCCCCAGCATTTT.

J is TRBJ1-1 and V is TRBV7-2; D perhaps matches TRBD1 (5 bases). CDR3 length: 13 residues. CDR1 SGHTA and CDR2 FQGNSA come from the germline V gene. Trimming pared 11 bases from V and 0 bases from J, leaving 13 bases between. DNA of the CDR3: TGTGCCGGGGGGAGAGGGGTGAACACTGAAGCTTTCTTT. It specifies CAGGRGVNTEAFF.

The chain links TRBV14 to TRBJ2-7, with no clear D. This CDR3 is 14 amino acids long. CDR1 SGHDN and CDR2 FVKESK come from the germline V gene. V lost 4 bases, J lost 7 bases, and 17 bases lay in between. This chain's CDR3 is CASSRTEVLGEQYF. The CDR3 nucleotides read TGTGCCAGCAGCCGAACGGAAGTTTTGGGTGAGCAGTACTTC. Based on the CDR3 plus reference TRBV14 and TRBJ2-7, the full variable domain is EAGVTQFPSHSVIEKGQTVTLRCDPISGHDNLYWYRRVMGKEIKFLLHFVKESKQDESGMPNNRFLAERTGGTYSTLKVQPAELEDSGVYFCASSRTEVLGEQYFGPGTRLTVT.

This chain connects TRBV5-1 to TRBJ1-1, with D hard to call. This CDR3 comprises 13 residues. The V and J ends lost 4 bases and 2 bases respectively, with 9 bases between them. CDR1 is SGHRS, CDR2 YFSETQ, per germline. In DNA, the CDR3 is TGCGCCAGCAGCCCCAGGCTTAACACTGAAGCTTTCTTT. Protein sequence: CASSPRLNTEAFF. Combining the CDR3 with reference TRBV5-1 and TRBJ1-1 gives the whole variable domain KAGVTQTPRYLIKTRGQQVTLSCSPISGHRSVSWYQQTPGQGLQFLFEYFSETQRNKGNFPGRFSGRQFSNSRSEMNVSTLELGDSALYLCASSPRLNTEAFFGQGTRLTVV.

This clone was seen a few times. This same CDR3 is encoded by further DNA sequences in the sample. The chain is built from TRBV4-1 and TRBJ2-5; 7 positions agree with TRBD1. Trimming at V came to 1 base and at J to 2 bases, leaving 4 bases not matched to a gene. The CDR3 runs to 15 residues. The germline V gene has CDR1 MGHRA and CDR2 YSYEKL. CDR3 amino acids: CASSQVVTGQETQYF. CDR3 DNA: TGCGCCAGCAGCCAAGTCGTGACAGGGCAAGAGACCCAGTACTTC.

The chain joins TRBV6-1 to TRBJ2-5; possibly TRBD1 or TRBD2 for D (5 bases each). Germline CDR1 is MNHNS and CDR2 is SASEGT. V lost 0 bases, J lost 5 bases, and 19 bases lay in between. The CDR3 is made up of 17 amino acids. The DNA for the CDR3 is TGTGCCAGCAGTGAAGCGCGGGTAGGGGTAGTGTTTGAGACCCAGTACTTC. Translating gives CASSEARVGVVFETQYF.

This clone has more than one count but fewer than ten. The J gene is TRBJ2-7, the V gene TRBV5-4; 7 bases fit TRBD1. Per the germline V gene, CDR1 is SGHNT and CDR2 is YYREEE (reference sequence). Losses at the gene ends were 3 bases for V and 0 bases for J; bases not matched to a gene: 0. The CDR3 length is 13 residues. The CDR3 DNA reads TGTGCCAGCAGCTCAGGGGGCTCCTACGAGCAGTACGTC. Its translation is CASSSGGSYEQYV.

This chain joins TRBV5-4 and TRBJ1-2; 9 nucleotides agree with TRBD1. The trim removed 5 bases at V and 0 bases at J, leaving 5 bases unmatched. Germline CDR1 and CDR2: SGHNT and YYREEE (reference sequence). The CDR3 extends over 15 amino acids. In nucleotides, the CDR3 is TGTGCCAGCAGACTGGGACAGGGCCCTAACTATGGCTACACCTTC. This gives the protein CASRLGQGPNYGYTF.

This clone was seen only a few times. The chain carries TRBV11-2 and TRBJ2-3, with 11 bases matching TRBD2. Trimming cost V 5 bases and J 5 bases; bases outside gene matches: 9. Germline V lookup: CDR1 SGHAT, CDR2 FQNNGV. The CDR3 has 16 amino acids. CDR3 coding DNA: TGTGCCAGCAGCCCGCGGACTAGCGGGCTGGGAGATACGCAGTATTTT. Amino acids: CASSPRTSGLGDTQYF.

The chain recombines TRBV9 with TRBJ1-2, with D perhaps matching TRBD1 (5 bases). CDR3 length: 13 residues. Trimming took off 2 bases at V and 4 bases at J, with 9 bases between the two ends. Germline CDR1 reads SGDLS; CDR2 reads YYNGEE. Written as DNA, the CDR3 is TGTGCCAGCAGCGTTTCAGGGCTCTATGGCTACACCTTC. Protein sequence: CASSVSGLYGYTF.

The rearrangement uses TRBV21-1 and TRBJ2-7. TRBV21-1 is reported as a pseudogene. CDR3 length equals 12 residues. The CDR3 region is CASNPETDEQYV. In DNA form, the CDR3 reads TGTGCCAGCAACCCAGAAACCGACGAGCAGTACGTC.

This clone was observed a handful of times. The CDR3: CASSKRGMVAGVRDTQYF. The CDR3, as DNA: TGTGCCAGCAGCAAGAGAGGGATGGTAGCGGGAGTAAGAGATACGCAGTATTTT. The chain links TRBV5-4 to TRBJ2-3, with 9 positions matching TRBD2. Per germline, CDR1 SGHNT and CDR2 YYREEE (reference sequence). The V segment lost 4 bases and the J segment 5 bases; nucleotides outside the gene matches: 17. This CDR3 spans 18 amino acids.

The V call is TRBV5-4, the J call TRBJ1-1, with D possibly being TRBD1 (6 bases). CDR3 length: 15 residues. Germline-derived CDR1 and CDR2 are SGHNT and YYREEE (reference sequence). The V end was cut by 4 bases, the J end by 1 base, with 14 bases between. The CDR3 nucleotides read TGTGCCAGCAGCACAGTAGGACAGTCGAACACTGAAGCTTTCTTT. This translates into CASSTVGQSNTEAFF.

V usage is TRBV19 and J usage is TRBJ2-3; TRBD2 matches at 15 bases. The length of the CDR3 is 16 residues. CDR1 LNHDA and CDR2 SQIVND come from the germline V gene (reference sequence). Unmatched junction bases numbered 6, after V lost 5 bases and J lost 6 bases. The CDR3 DNA follows: TGTGCCAGTAGTGTCGGGACTAGCGGGAGGAGGGATACGCAGTATTTT. Amino acids: CASSVGTSGRRDTQYF. Full variable domain (remainder filled in from reference TRBV19 and TRBJ2-3): DGGITQSPKYLFRKEGQNVTLSCEQNLNHDAMYWYRQDPGQGLRLIYYSQIVNDFQKGDIAEGYSVSREKKESFPLTVTSAQKNPTAFYLCASSVGTSGRRDTQYFGPGTRLTVL.

The J gene is TRBJ2-2, the V gene TRBV5-4; D is possibly TRBD2 (6 bases). Trimming removed 3 bases at V and 1 base at J, with 10 bases between. The CDR3 length is 15 residues. Germline values: CDR1 SGHNT, CDR2 YYREEE (reference sequence). In DNA, the CDR3 is TGTGCCAGCAGCTCGGGACTGAGGAACACCGGGGAGCTGTTTTTT. The encoded protein is CASSSGLRNTGELFF.

Concerning this clone itself: At the DNA level, this CDR3 is encoded by other sequences in the same sample as well. The chain recombines TRBV6-5 with TRBJ1-2, with D hard to call. The CDR3 runs 14 residues. CDR1 and CDR2 (germline): MNHEY, SVGAGI. The V end was cut by 6 bases, the J end by 5 bases, with 16 bases between. The CDR3 loop is CASSPRQGRYGYTF. CDR3 DNA sequence: TGTGCCAGCAGCCCTCGACAAGGGAGATATGGCTACACCTTC.